The entry below describes one TCR beta chain. The antigen remains unidentified. This entry comes from a study of regulatory T cells in long-lasting Graves disease. V dropped 3 bases and J dropped 2 bases, with 17 bases sitting between them. Germline V gene lookup returns CDR1 SEHNR and CDR2 FQNEAQ (reference sequence). This CDR3 is built from 17 residues. Findings of the study overall: Newly diagnosed Graves' patients had higher TCR diversity than persistent ones.

The sample's time point: persistent/refractory GD, antithyroid drugs over 5 years with positive TRAb. Making the TCR library involved RNA that had been extracted from PBMCs. Patients of an endocrinology department in Xi'an, China, were included. The TCR beta library used iRepertoire HTBI primers with Arm-PCR amplification of CDR3. As handled by the study authors: Across samples, 55 to 75 TRBV and some 15 TRBJ segments were found. TCRdb redid the calling of the multiplex PCR reads with MiXCR, one entry per CDR3 protein. The V and J calls shown here were made by TCRdb, not taken from the authors' results. Of 650,000 to 850,000 distinct CDR3 sequences listed, about 30% were seen once; the top ten hold under 55%.

This TCR came from a female donor with Graves disease. The sample here was peripheral blood mononuclear cells (PBMCs), taken when the disease was refractory, from a patient treated with antithyroid drugs. This sequence joins TRBV7-9 and TRBJ1-5, with D maybe TRBD1 (5 bases). This CDR3 reads CASSFQGRGGRNQPQHF. CDR3 DNA: TGTGCCAGCAGCTTCCAAGGGAGGGGAGGGCGCAATCAGCCCCAGCATTTT.